This entry is about one TCR beta chain. These data are taken from a study of shared clonotypes between healthy human individuals. Study-level information: Per donor, three plates held CD4 naive cells, three held CD4 memory, two held CD8 naive and one held CD8 memory.

Clones were sequenced by immunoSEQ multiplex PCR, and TCRdb holds only the in-frame ones, with some missing. The repertoire holds 1,500,000 or so clones, roughly 96% seen once, with over 1% in the top ten. This CDR3 contains 11 residues. The V gene's germline CDR1 is MNHNY and CDR2 SVGAGI (reference sequence). Trimming left V 8 bases short and J 2 bases short, with 7 bases between. This chain joins TRBV6-6 and TRBJ2-7, with D unresolved. The TCR originated in a man between 25 and 39 years old in good health. Sequencing was carried out using naive CD4+ T cells sorted from blood. Specified subset: CD45RA+ positively selected. CDR3 in DNA: TGTGCCAGCGCCGGAGCCTACGAGCAGTACTTC. Residues: CASAGAYEQYF.